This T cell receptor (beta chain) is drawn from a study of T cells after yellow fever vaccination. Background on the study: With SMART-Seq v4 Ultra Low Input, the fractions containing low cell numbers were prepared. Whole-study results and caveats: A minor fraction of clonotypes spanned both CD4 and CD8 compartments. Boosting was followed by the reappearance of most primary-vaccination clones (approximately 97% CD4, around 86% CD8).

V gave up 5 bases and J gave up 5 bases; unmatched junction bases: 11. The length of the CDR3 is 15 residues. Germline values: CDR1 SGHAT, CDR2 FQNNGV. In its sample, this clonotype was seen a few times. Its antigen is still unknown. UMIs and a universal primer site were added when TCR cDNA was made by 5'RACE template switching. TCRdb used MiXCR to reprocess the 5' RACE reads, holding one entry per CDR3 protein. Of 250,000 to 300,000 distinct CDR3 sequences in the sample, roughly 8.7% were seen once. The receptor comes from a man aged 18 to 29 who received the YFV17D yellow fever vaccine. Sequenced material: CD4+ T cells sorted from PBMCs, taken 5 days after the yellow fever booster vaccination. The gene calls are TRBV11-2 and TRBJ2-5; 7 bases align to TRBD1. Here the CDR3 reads CASSSRDRFRETQYF. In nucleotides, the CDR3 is TGTGCCAGCAGCAGCAGGGACAGATTTCGGGAGACCCAGTACTTC.